These 23 T cell receptor beta chains share one sample of origin, sequenced in a study of T cells in Graves' hyperthyroidism and ophthalmopathy. Amplified TCR beta CDR3 regions came from RNA transcripts. The HTBI primer set was used in a first-round RT-PCR of the TCR CDR3. TCRdb ran MiXCR on the multiplex PCR reads and lists one entry per CDR3 protein. The sample records 500,000 to 750,000 distinct CDR3 sequences, approximately 14% being singletons. Specimen: blood. Every receptor here comes from a woman between 25 and 40 years old with Graves' hyperthyroidism.

This clonotype was counted many times. The chain employs TRBV7-9 and TRBJ1-2, with 7 bases identical to TRBD1. The CDR3 is 17 residues long. From germline, CDR1 is SEHNR and CDR2 FQNEAQ (reference sequence). V shed 2 bases and J 4 bases; nucleotides not matched to a gene: 13. The CDR3 region has the DNA TGTGCCAGCAGCTTACTGCAGGGGGACGAGGTTAGCTATGGCTACACCTTC. Translating it yields CASSLLQGDEVSYGYTF.

This clonotype was observed a handful of times. The chain is built from TRBV18 and TRBJ2-7; 7 bases align to TRBD1. Trimming cost V 2 bases and J 6 bases; bases outside gene matches: 13. There are 16 residues in the CDR3. Germline lookup yields CDR1 KGHSH and CDR2 LQKENI. The DNA of the CDR3 is TGTGCCAGCTCACCATTTTTCGAAGGGGGCGTTGCCGAGCAGTACTTC. It specifies CASSPFFEGGVAEQYF.

This clonotype has ten or more counts. This chain uses TRBV12-3 or TRBV12-4 with TRBJ1-4; 7 positions match TRBD1. Losses at the gene ends were 5 bases for V and 0 bases for J; bases not matched to a gene: 3. The CDR3 sequence is 15 residues long. CDR3 in DNA: TGTGCCAGCAGTGGGACAGTTGCAACTAATGAAAAACTGTTTTTT. This encodes CASSGTVATNEKLFF.

The J gene is TRBJ2-7, the V gene TRBV7-2, with TRBD1 matching 10 bases. The junction had 6 bases not matched to a gene; V was cut back by 6 bases and J by 4 bases. The CDR3 is 14 amino acids. Germline V gene data show CDR1 as SGHTA and CDR2 as FQGNSA. CDR3: CASRSRTGGYEQYF. The CDR3 DNA sequence: TGTGCCAGCAGGTCCCGGACAGGGGGGTACGAGCAGTACTTC.

This clonotype has just a few counts. This chain links TRBV7-9 with TRBJ1-1; unclear D gene. CDR1 and CDR2 (germline): SEHNR, FQNEAQ (reference sequence). V lost 4 bases, J lost 3 bases, and 12 bases lay in between. This CDR3 has 14 residues. Here the CDR3 reads CASSSLLGYTEAFF. The CDR3, as DNA: TGTGCCAGCAGCTCGCTATTGGGGTACACTGAAGCTTTCTTT.

This clonotype has a count of ten or more. The chain is built from TRBV20-1 and TRBJ1-1; 7 bases map to TRBD1. The germline V gene has CDR1 DFQATT and CDR2 SNEGSKA (reference sequence). The CDR3 totals 12 residues. After removal of 3 bases from V and 4 bases from J, the junction contained 2 bases not matched to a gene. The CDR3 here is CSASRGVTEAFF. The CDR3 DNA reads as TGCAGTGCTAGCAGGGGGGTCACTGAAGCTTTCTTT.

For this clonotype: The junction shows a germline mismatch at one end, possibly a read error. The chain carries TRBV24-1 and TRBJ2-7; the match to TRBD2 covers 9 bases. The CDR3 consists of 15 residues. Looked up from germline, CDR1 is KGHDR and CDR2 is SFDVKD. The CDR3 DNA reads TGTGCCACCAGTGATCGTAGCGGGAGTCTCTACGAGCAGTGCTTC. This translates into CATSDRSGSLYEQCF.

This clonotype was seen at least ten times. The J gene is TRBJ1-4, the V gene TRBV5-1; the match to TRBD1 covers 7 bases. The CDR3 has 15 residues. V shed 4 bases, J shed 7 bases, and the junction held 10 bases outside the gene matches. Per the germline V gene, CDR1 is SGHRS and CDR2 is YFSETQ. DNA for the CDR3: TGCGCCAGCAGCCCCCAGGGGGGCGCCGGTGAAAAACTGTTTTTT. Translation gives CASSPQGGAGEKLFF.

This clonotype has more than one count but fewer than ten. The chain combines TRBV11-3 with TRBJ2-2; 8 positions agree with TRBD1. CDR3 length: 17 amino acids. The V and J ends lost 3 bases and 1 base, in that order; junction bases with no gene match: 7. In germline, CDR1 is SGHNT, CDR2 YENEEA. In DNA, the CDR3 is TGTGCCAGCAGCTTTCGAGCCGGGACAGGGAACACCGGGGAGCTGTTTTTT. It yields the protein CASSFRAGTGNTGELFF.

This clonotype was observed many times. V usage is TRBV10-1 and J usage is TRBJ2-1; 9 bases are a match to TRBD2. Trimming took 4 bases from V and 3 from J; bases not matched to a gene: 4. CDR3 size: 15 residues. Germline-derived CDR1 and CDR2 are WNHNN and SYGVQD (reference sequence). CDR3 coding DNA: TGCGCCAGCAGTGTTACTAGCGGGCTCTACAATGAGCAGTTCTTC. Translation: CASSVTSGLYNEQFF.

Turning to this clonotype: One base away lies a much larger clone, so this may be a sequencing read error. The chain has TRBV15 and TRBJ1-1; tentatively, D is TRBD1 (5 bases). Trimming took 6 bases from V and 4 from J, leaving 12 bases between them. Per the germline V gene, CDR1 is LNHNV and CDR2 is YYDKDF (reference sequence). The CDR3 has 13 residues. As DNA, the CDR3 is TGTGCCACCAGGGAGGGAGGGACCACTGAAGCTTTCTTT. This translates into CATREGGTTEAFF.

This clonotype appeared a few times. The rearrangement uses TRBV6-1 and TRBJ2-2; D perhaps matches TRBD2 (5 bases). This CDR3 contains 17 residues. Trimming removed 7 bases at V and 0 bases at J, with 18 bases between. The germline V gene encodes CDR1 MNHNS and CDR2 SASEGT. The CDR3 region has the DNA TGTGCCAGCAATAATCGTCGCGGGCCCGCGAACACCGGGGAGCTGTTTTTT. Protein sequence: CASNNRRGPANTGELFF.

This clonotype was seen many times. V and J are TRBV4-2 and TRBJ2-7, with D uncertain. Germline CDR1 LGHNA, CDR2 YNFKEQ. V was trimmed by 0 bases and J by 1 base, leaving 16 bases between them. This CDR3 is 17 amino acids long. CDR3 in DNA: TGTGCCAGCAGCCAAGAGCGTGGGTCTCGGGCTTCCTACGAGCAGTACTTC. This gives the protein CASSQERGSRASYEQYF.

This clonotype was seen repeatedly, ten times or more. V is TRBV20-1 and J is TRBJ2-3; 10 nucleotides agree with TRBD2. The CDR3 runs to 14 residues. Germline assignment: CDR1 DFQATT and CDR2 SNEGSKA (reference sequence). With 6 bases clipped from V and 6 bases from J, the junction kept 9 bases outside the gene matches. CDR3: CSADPAGGDDTQYF. The CDR3 DNA reads as TGCAGTGCCGATCCAGCGGGAGGGGATGATACGCAGTATTTT.

This clonotype was detected ten times or more. The genes are TRBV12-3 or TRBV12-4 and TRBJ2-5, with a tentative D call TRBD2 (5 bases). V shed 5 bases and J shed 5 bases, with 12 bases lying between them. CDR3 length: 13 amino acids. As DNA, the CDR3 is TGTGCCAGCAGTATCCAACTAGTTGAGACCCAGTACTTC. It encodes CASSIQLVETQYF.

The chain uses TRBV20-1 and TRBJ1-2, with D perhaps matching TRBD1 (5 bases). The CDR3 covers 13 residues. V dropped 6 bases and J dropped 10 bases, with 21 bases sitting between them. Germline CDR1 reads DFQATT; CDR2 reads SNEGSKA (reference sequence). In DNA, the CDR3 is TGCAGTGCCCCCACCTTCCCGGAAGGGGCCTACACCTTC. Protein sequence: CSAPTFPEGAYTF.

Only a few counts were recorded for this clonotype. V gene TRBV2 combines with J gene TRBJ2-3; perhaps TRBD2 as D (5 bases). V lost 4 bases to trimming and J lost 4 bases, with 9 bases between them. The germline CDR1 and CDR2 sequences are SNHLY and FYNNEI. There are 13 residues in the CDR3. The CDR3 bases are TGTGCCAGCAGTGGGGCCGGGGCAGATACGCAGTATTTT. Residues: CASSGAGADTQYF.

This clonotype was recorded at least ten times. In nucleotides, the CDR3 is TGTGCCAGCAGTGAACGCAGGGGTGGGGTGAACACTGAAGCTTTCTTT. Protein: CASSERRGGVNTEAFF. The chain joins TRBV6-1 to TRBJ1-1, with TRBD1 as a possible D gene (6 bases). The CDR3 extends over 16 amino acids. The ends were cut back, 2 bases at V and 0 bases at J, with 13 bases in the middle. Germline values: CDR1 MNHNS, CDR2 SASEGT.

There are many counts of this clonotype. V usage is TRBV5-1 and J usage is TRBJ2-3; D is unclear. There are 14 residues in the CDR3. The germline gives CDR1 SGHRS, CDR2 YFSETQ. CDR3 sequence reads: CATSLEYFTDTQYF. The CDR3 DNA reads as TGCGCTACATCTCTAGAGTACTTCACAGATACGCAGTATTTT. The whole variable domain, remainder taken from reference TRBV5-1 and TRBJ2-3, is KAGVTQTPRYLIKTRGQQVTLSCSPISGHRSVSWYQQTPGQGLQFLFEYFSETQRNKGNFPGRFSGRQFSNSRSEMNVSTLELGDSALYLCATSLEYFTDTQYFGPGTRLTVL.

At least ten counts were recorded for this clonotype. This CDR3 reads CASSNQGAYYNEQFF. The CDR3 coding sequence is TGTGCCAGCAGTAACCAGGGGGCCTACTACAATGAGCAGTTCTTC. The chain couples TRBV2 to TRBJ2-1, with 8 bases aligning to TRBD1. The CDR3 has 15 amino acids. Germline trimming cut 5 bases from V and 3 bases from J; bases unmatched to any gene: 6. Germline values: CDR1 SNHLY, CDR2 FYNNEI.

V usage is TRBV6-5 and J usage is TRBJ1-5, with D possibly TRBD1 on 5 matching bases. Germline assignment: CDR1 MNHEY and CDR2 SVGAGI. This CDR3 has 15 amino acids. V lost 2 bases and J 5 bases, leaving 13 bases between the germline ends. The CDR3 protein is CASSYGLREDQPQHF. CDR3 nucleotides: TGTGCCAGCAGTTACGGTCTCAGGGAGGATCAGCCCCAGCATTTT.

The chain uses TRBV11-1 and TRBJ2-7, with D perhaps TRBD1 (6 bases). This CDR3 region has 15 residues. V was shortened by 3 bases and J by 2 bases, with 14 bases between the two germline ends. CDR1 and CDR2 (germline): SGHAT, FQDESV (reference sequence). DNA of the CDR3: TGTGCCAGCAGCTTCCCGAGACAGGCCCCCTACGAGCAGTACTTC. Amino acids: CASSFPRQAPYEQYF.

The sample holds many counts of this clonotype. This chain uses TRBV2 with TRBJ2-4; 8 bases are a match to TRBD2. Germline V gives CDR1 SNHLY, CDR2 FYNNEI. V dropped 3 bases and J dropped 7; count of bases not matched to a gene: 5. This CDR3 has 14 amino acids. The CDR3 here is CASSDGLAGNIQYF. The CDR3 coding sequence is TGTGCCAGCAGTGATGGGCTAGCGGGTAACATTCAGTACTTC. Full variable domain (outside the CDR3, taken from reference TRBV2 and TRBJ2-4): EPEVTQTPSHQVTQMGQEVILRCVPISNHLYFYWYRQILGQKVEFLVSFYNNEISEKSEIFDDQFSVERPDGSNFTLKIRSTKLEDSAMYFCASSDGLAGNIQYFGAGTRLSVL.